A selection of T cell receptor beta chains follows, all from one sample in a study of T cell responses to AZD1222 COVID-19 vaccine. Generated by immunoSEQ multiplex PCR, the TCRdb table keeps only in-frame clones and is missing some. The table lists approximately 79,000 clones, 83% of them singletons, with approximately 1.3% in the top ten. Sample: peripheral blood, taken 28 days after the second AZD1222 dose. The receptors come from an adult who received the AZD1222 COVID-19 vaccine. CDR3s include the opening cysteine and the closing phenylalanine or tryptophan. D genes are given only for firm matches. Size is stated for part of the rows, as once, few or many counts, or as a class when the clone is expanded.

size,J,D,V,DNA,CDR3
few,TRBJ2-7,TRBD2,TRBV11-2,TGTGCCAGCAGCTTTGCGGGACTAGGGCTTTCCTACGAGCAGTACTTC,CASSFAGLGLSYEQYF
NA,TRBJ2-5,NA,TRBV28,TGTGCCAGCAGTTCCCATACGATCGAGACCCAGTACTTC,CASSSHTIETQYF
NA,TRBJ1-2,TRBD1,TRBV25-1,TGTGCCAGCAGTGAATTGGGACAGGGGACGGACTATGGCTACACCTTC,CASSELGQGTDYGYTF
NA,TRBJ1-4,NA,TRBV28,TGTGCCAGCAGTTTACAGGGCGTTGAAAAACTGTTTTTT,CASSLQGVEKLFF
NA,TRBJ1-1,NA,TRBV7-9,TGTGCCAGCAGCTCGACAGACACTGAAGCTTTCTTT,CASSSTDTEAFF
NA,TRBJ1-2,NA,TRBV9,TGTGCCAGCAGCGCTACGCCCTGGACAGACTATGGCTACACCTTC,CASSATPWTDYGYTF
NA,TRBJ2-1,NA,TRBV6-2/TRBV6-3,TGTGCCAGCAGTTCGCAGGGTTGGGATGAGCAGTTCTTC,CASSSQGWDEQFF
NA,TRBJ2-5,TRBD2,TRBV7-9,TGCCTAGCGGGAGTTGAAGAGACCCAGTACTTC,CLAGVEETQYF
NA,TRBJ1-5,NA,TRBV4-1,TGCGCCAGCAGCCGCACCGTTATGAGTCAGCCCCAGCATTTT,CASSRTVMSQPQHF
NA,TRBJ1-3,NA,TRBV4-2,TGTGCCAGCAGCCAAGATTCACTCAGGGTTGGAAACACCATATATTTT,CASSQDSLRVGNTIYF
NA,TRBJ1-1,NA,TRBV4-2,TGTGCCAGCAGCCAAGATCTTGGGGATAAAGGTTTCTTT,CASSQDLGDKGFF
NA,TRBJ1-1,NA,TRBV7-2,TGTGCCAGCAGCTTTGGGCAGGTGAACACTGAAGCTTTCTTT,CASSFGQVNTEAFF
NA,TRBJ2-5,TRBD1,TRBV2,TGTGCCAGCAGTGAAATGGGTAGGGGGCCAGAGACCCAGTACTTC,CASSEMGRGPETQYF
NA,TRBJ1-1,NA,TRBV12-3/TRBV12-4,TGTGCCAGCAGTTCCGCCGTGAACACTGAAGCTTTCTTT,CASSSAVNTEAFF
NA,TRBJ1-5,NA,TRBV5-6,TGTGCCAGCAGCGCCCACAATCAGCCCCAGCATTTT,CASSAHNQPQHF
NA,TRBJ2-1,TRBD2,TRBV28,TGTGCCAGCAGTTTATCGAGTTCGGGAGGCGAGCAGTTCTTC,CASSLSSSGGEQFF
NA,TRBJ2-3,NA,TRBV27,TGTGCCAGCAGTTTAAGGATCAGGGGCACAGATACGCAGTATTTT,CASSLRIRGTDTQYF
NA,TRBJ2-5,TRBD2,TRBV9,TGTGCCAGCAGCGGACTAGCGGGAGAGACCCAGTACTTC,CASSGLAGETQYF
NA,TRBJ2-5,NA,TRBV19,TGTGCCAGCGGACAGAGTAAAGAGACCCAGTACTTC,CASGQSKETQYF
NA,TRBJ2-5,NA,TRBV7-9,TGTGCCAGCACCTTGGACTCCCAAGAGACCCAGTACTTC,CASTLDSQETQYF
NA,TRBJ1-2,NA,TRBV18,TGTGCCAGCTCACCTGACCGGAACTATGGCTACACCTTC,CASSPDRNYGYTF
NA,TRBJ2-7,TRBD2,TRBV4-1,TGCGCCAGCAGCCCTCACGGGACTAGCAGCTACGAGCAGTACTTC,CASSPHGTSSYEQYF
NA,TRBJ2-7,NA,TRBV7-8,TGTGCCAGCAGCTTAGGGTTGGCAACGGGAGTCTACGAGCAGTACTTC,CASSLGLATGVYEQYF
NA,TRBJ2-4,NA,TRBV18,TGTGCCAGCTCCGAGGACGGGGTCAAAAACATTCAGTACTTC,CASSEDGVKNIQYF
NA,TRBJ2-7,TRBD2,TRBV3-1/TRBV3-2,TGTGCCAGCAGCCCCGGCGGGGGAGGGCCTTACGAGCAGTACTTC,CASSPGGGGPYEQYF
NA,TRBJ2-1,TRBD2,TRBV5-1,TGCGCCAGCAGCCTGGAGACTAGCGTAAACAATGAGCAGTTCTTC,CASSLETSVNNEQFF
NA,TRBJ1-1,TRBD1,TRBV6-5,TGTGCCAGCAGAACGGGACAGGGGGCTTTTGAAGCTTTCTTT,CASRTGQGAFEAFF
NA,TRBJ1-1,NA,TRBV9,TGTGCCAGCAGCGTAGGTCTTAGGGGATCAGGTAGGACTGAAGCTTTCTTT,CASSVGLRGSGRTEAFF
NA,TRBJ1-2,NA,TRBV7-2,TGTGCCAGCAGCTTAGCGATCGGGTCAGGGTTAGGCTACACCTTC,CASSLAIGSGLGYTF
NA,TRBJ2-5,TRBD2,TRBV5-1,TGCGCCAGCAGCCCGGGACTAGAAGAGACCCAGTACTTC,CASSPGLEETQYF
NA,TRBJ2-7,NA,TRBV6-1,TGTGCCAGCAGTGAGTATGGACGGGCCTACGAGCAGTACTTC,CASSEYGRAYEQYF
NA,TRBJ1-6,NA,TRBV27,TGTGCCAGCAGGCGGGACAACTATAATTCACCCCTCCACTTT,CASRRDNYNSPLHF
NA,TRBJ2-7,TRBD2,TRBV6-1,TGTGCCAGCAGTGAAGCAAGGTGGGCGGGAGGGCCCTACGAGCAGTACTTC,CASSEARWAGGPYEQYF
NA,TRBJ2-5,NA,TRBV12-3/TRBV12-4,TGTGCCAGCAGTTTAGGGCTCAAAGAGACCCAGTACTTC,CASSLGLKETQYF
NA,TRBJ2-1,NA,TRBV9,NA,CASSVVGSGSRVF
NA,TRBJ1-5,NA,TRBV2,TGTGCCAGCAATGAGGGTGGACAGTATCATCAGCCCCAGCATTTT,CASNEGGQYHQPQHF
NA,TRBJ2-5,NA,TRBV19,TGTGCCAGTAGTATAGAGCGGTCCCAAGAGACCCAGTACTTC,CASSIERSQETQYF
NA,TRBJ2-3,NA,TRBV30,TGTGCCTGGAGTTCGGGACTCAAAATTTCCGTTACGCAGTATTTT,CAWSSGLKISVTQYF